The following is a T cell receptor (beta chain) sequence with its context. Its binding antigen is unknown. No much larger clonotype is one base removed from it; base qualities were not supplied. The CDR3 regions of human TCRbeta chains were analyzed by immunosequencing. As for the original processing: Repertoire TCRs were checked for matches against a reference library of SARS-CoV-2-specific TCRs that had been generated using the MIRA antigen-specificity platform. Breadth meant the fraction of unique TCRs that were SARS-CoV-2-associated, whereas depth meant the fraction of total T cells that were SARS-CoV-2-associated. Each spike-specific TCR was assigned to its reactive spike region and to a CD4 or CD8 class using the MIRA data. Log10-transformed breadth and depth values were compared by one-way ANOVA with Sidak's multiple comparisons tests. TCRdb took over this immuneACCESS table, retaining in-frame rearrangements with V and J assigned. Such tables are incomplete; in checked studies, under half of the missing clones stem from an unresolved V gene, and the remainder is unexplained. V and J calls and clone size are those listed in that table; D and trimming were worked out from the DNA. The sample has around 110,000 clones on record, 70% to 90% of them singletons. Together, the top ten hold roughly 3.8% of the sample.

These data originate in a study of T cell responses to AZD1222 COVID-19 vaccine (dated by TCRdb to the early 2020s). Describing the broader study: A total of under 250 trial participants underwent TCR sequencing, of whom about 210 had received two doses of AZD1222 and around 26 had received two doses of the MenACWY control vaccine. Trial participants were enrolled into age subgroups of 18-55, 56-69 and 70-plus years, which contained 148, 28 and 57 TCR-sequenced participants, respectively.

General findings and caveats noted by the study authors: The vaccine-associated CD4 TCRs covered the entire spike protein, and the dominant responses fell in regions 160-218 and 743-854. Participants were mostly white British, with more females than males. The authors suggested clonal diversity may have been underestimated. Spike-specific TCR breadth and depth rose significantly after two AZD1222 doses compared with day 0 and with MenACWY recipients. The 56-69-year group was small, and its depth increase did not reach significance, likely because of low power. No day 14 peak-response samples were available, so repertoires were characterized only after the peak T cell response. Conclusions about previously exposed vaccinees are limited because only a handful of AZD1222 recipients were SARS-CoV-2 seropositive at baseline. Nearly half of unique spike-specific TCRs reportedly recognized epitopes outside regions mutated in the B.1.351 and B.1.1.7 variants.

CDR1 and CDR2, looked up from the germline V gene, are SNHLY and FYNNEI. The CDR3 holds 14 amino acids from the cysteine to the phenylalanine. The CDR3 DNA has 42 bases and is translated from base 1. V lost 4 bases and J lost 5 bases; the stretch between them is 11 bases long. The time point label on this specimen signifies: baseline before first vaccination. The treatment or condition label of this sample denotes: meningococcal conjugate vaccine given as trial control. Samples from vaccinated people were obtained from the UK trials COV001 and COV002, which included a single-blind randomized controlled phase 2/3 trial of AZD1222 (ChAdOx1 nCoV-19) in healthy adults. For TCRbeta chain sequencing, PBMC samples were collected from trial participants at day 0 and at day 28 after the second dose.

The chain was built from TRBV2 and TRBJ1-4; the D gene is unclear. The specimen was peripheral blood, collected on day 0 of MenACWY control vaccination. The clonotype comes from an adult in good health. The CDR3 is CASSVIRSNEKLFF. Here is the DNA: TGTGCCAGCAGTGTTATTCGGTCGAATGAAAAACTGTTTTTT.